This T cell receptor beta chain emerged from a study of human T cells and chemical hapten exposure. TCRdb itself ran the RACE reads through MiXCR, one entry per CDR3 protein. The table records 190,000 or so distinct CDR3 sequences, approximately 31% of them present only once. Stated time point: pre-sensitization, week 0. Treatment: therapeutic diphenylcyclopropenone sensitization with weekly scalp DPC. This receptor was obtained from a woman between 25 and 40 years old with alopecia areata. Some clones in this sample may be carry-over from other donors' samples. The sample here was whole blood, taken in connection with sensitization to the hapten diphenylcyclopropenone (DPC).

In DNA form, the CDR3 reads TGTGCCAGCAGCTTAGTTGCCTACGAGCAGTACTTC. It yields the protein CASSLVAYEQYF. V gene TRBV7-9 combines with J gene TRBJ2-7; D unresolved. Trimming took 1 base from V and 2 from J, leaving 3 bases between them. Germline CDR1 is SEHNR and CDR2 is FQNEAQ (reference sequence). The CDR3 totals 12 residues.